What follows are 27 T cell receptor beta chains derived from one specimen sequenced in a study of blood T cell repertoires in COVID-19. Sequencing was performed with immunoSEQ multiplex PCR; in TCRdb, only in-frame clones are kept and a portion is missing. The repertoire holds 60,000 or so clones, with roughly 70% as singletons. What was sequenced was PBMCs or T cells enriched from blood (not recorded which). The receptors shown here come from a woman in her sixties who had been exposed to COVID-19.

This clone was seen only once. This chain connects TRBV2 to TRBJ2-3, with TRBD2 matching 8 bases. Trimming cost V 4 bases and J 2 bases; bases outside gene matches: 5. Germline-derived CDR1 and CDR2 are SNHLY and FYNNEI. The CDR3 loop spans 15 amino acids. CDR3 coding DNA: TGTGCCAGCAGTGGCCGAGCGGGGGTCACAGATACGCAGTATTTT. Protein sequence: CASSGRAGVTDTQYF.

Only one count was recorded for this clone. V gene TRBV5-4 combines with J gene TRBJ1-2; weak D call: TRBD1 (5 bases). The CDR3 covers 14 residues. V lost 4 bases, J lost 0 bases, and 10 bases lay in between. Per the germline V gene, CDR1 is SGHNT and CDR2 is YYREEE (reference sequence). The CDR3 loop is CASSPTVSNYGYTF. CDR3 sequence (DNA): TGTGCCAGCAGCCCGACAGTCTCTAACTATGGCTACACCTTC.

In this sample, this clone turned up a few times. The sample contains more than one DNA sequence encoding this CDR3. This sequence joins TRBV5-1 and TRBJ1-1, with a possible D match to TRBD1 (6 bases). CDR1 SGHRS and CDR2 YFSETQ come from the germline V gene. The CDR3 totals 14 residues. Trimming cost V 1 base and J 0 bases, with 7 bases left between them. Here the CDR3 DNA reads TGCGCCAGCAGCTTGACAGGGCTGAACACTGAAGCTTTCTTT. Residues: CASSLTGLNTEAFF.

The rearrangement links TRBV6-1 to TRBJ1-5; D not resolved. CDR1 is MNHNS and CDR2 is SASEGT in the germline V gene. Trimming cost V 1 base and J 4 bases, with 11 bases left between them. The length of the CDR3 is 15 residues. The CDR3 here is CASSEDGIRNQPQHF. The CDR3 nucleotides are TGTGCCAGCAGTGAAGACGGGATACGGAATCAGCCCCAGCATTTT.

The CDR3: CASSRERDSPLHF. The CDR3 nucleotides are TGTGCCAGCAGCAGAGAGCGGGATTCACCCCTCCACTTT. The V gene is TRBV9, the J gene TRBJ1-6, with unresolved D. Germline V CDR1 and CDR2: SGDLS, YYNGEE. Trimming cost V 4 bases and J 8 bases, with 10 bases left between them. This CDR3 comprises 13 residues.

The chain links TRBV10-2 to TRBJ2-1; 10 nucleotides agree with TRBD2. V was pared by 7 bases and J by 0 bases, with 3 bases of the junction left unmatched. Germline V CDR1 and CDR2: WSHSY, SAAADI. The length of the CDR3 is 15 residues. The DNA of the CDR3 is TGCGCCAGCATGGGACTAGCGAGCTCCTACAATGAGCAGTTCTTC. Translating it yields CASMGLASSYNEQFF.

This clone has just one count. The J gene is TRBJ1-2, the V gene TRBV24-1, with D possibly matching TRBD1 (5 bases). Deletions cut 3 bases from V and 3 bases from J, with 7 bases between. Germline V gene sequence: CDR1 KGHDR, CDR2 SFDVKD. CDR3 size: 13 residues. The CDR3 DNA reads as TGTGCCACCAGTGATAGGGGTGACTATGGCTACACCTTC. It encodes CATSDRGDYGYTF.

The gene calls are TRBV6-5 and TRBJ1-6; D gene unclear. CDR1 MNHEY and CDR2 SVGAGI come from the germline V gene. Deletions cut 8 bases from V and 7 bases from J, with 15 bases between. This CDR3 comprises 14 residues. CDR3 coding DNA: TGTGCCAGCTTGGTTGGGCCGGTAAATTCACCCCTCCACTTT. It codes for CASLVGPVNSPLHF.

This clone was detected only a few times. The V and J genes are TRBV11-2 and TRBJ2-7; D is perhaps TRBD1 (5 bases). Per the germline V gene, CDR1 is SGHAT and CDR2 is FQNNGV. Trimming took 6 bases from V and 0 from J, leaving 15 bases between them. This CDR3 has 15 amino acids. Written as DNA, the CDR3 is TGTGCCAGCAGTTACTCTAGGGGTAACTCCTACGAGCAGTACTTC. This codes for CASSYSRGNSYEQYF.

CDR3 protein: CSVRYGTSVINEQFF. CDR3 nucleotides: TGCAGCGTTCGATACGGGACTAGCGTAATAAATGAGCAGTTCTTC. The rearrangement uses TRBV29-1 and TRBJ2-1; 10 positions agree with TRBD2. Germline V lookup: CDR1 SQVTM, CDR2 ANQGSEA. This CDR3 spans 15 amino acids. The J segment lost 7 bases and the V segment lost 5 bases, leaving 11 bases of the junction unmatched.

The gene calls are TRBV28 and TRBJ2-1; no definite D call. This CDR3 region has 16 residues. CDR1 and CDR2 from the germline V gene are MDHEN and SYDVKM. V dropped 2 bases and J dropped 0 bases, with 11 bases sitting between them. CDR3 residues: CASSLVESISYNEQFF. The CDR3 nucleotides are TGTGCCAGCAGTTTAGTTGAGAGCATCTCCTACAATGAGCAGTTCTTC.

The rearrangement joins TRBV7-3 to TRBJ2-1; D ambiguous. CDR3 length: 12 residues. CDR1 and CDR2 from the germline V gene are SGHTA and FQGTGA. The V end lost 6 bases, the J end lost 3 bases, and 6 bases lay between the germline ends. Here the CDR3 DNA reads TGTGCCAGCAGGCGGCACTACAATGAGCAGTTCTTC. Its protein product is CASRRHYNEQFF.

Written as DNA, the CDR3 is TGTGCCAGCAGCCAAGATATCACCAGGCCGAGTGAAGCTTTCTTT. It translates to CASSQDITRPSEAFF. V gene TRBV4-2 combines with J gene TRBJ1-1; unclear D gene. V shed 0 bases and J shed 7 bases, with 15 bases lying between them. CDR1 and CDR2 from the germline V gene are LGHNA and YNFKEQ. This CDR3 has 15 amino acids.

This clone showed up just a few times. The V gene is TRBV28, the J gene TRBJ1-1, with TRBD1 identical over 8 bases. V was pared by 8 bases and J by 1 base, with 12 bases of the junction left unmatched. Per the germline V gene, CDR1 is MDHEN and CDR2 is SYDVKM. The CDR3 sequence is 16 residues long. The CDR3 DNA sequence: TGTGCCAGCTGGGACTTCGGACAGGGACAGAACACTGAAGCTTTCTTT. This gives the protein CASWDFGQGQNTEAFF.

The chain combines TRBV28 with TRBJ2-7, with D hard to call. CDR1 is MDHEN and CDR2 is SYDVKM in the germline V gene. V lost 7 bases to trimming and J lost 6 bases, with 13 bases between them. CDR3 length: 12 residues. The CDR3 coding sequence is TGTGCCAGCACCTATTCCGGTTCCGAGCAGTACTTC. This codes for CASTYSGSEQYF.

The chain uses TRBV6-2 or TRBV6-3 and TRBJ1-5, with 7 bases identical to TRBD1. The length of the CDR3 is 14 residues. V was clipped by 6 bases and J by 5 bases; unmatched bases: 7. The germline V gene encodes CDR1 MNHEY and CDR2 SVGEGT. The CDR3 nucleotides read TGTGCCAGCAGCCCCACAGGGGCCGATCAGCCCCAGCATTTT. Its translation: CASSPTGADQPQHF.

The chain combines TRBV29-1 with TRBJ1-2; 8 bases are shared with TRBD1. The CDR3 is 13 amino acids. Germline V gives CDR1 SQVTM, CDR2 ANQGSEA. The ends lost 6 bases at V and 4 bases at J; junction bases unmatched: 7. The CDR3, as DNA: TGCAGCGTGGGGACAGGAGGCACCTATGGCTACACCTTC. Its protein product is CSVGTGGTYGYTF.

The CDR3 reads CASSQYRGGDTGELFF. CDR3 nucleotides: TGTGCCAGCAGCCAATATCGGGGTGGAGACACCGGGGAGCTGTTTTTT. V and J are TRBV3-1 (or the pseudogene TRBV3-2) and TRBJ2-2; perhaps TRBD2 as D (5 bases). Trimming took 2 bases from V and 3 from J, leaving 13 bases between them. This CDR3 region has 16 residues. Germline CDR1 is LGHDT and CDR2 is YNNKEL (reference sequence).

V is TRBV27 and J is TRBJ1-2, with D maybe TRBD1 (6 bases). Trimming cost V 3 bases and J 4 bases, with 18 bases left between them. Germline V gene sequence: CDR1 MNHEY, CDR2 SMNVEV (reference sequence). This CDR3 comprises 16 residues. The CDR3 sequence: CASSLLDRPDFYGYTF. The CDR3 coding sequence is TGTGCCAGCAGTTTGCTCGACAGGCCGGATTTCTATGGCTACACCTTC.

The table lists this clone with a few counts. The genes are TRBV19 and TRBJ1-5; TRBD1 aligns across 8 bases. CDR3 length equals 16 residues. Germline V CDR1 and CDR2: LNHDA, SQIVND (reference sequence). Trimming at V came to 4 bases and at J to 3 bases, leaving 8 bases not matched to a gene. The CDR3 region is CASSTAGTGLNQPQHF. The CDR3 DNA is TGTGCCAGTAGTACCGCAGGGACAGGCCTCAATCAGCCCCAGCATTTT.

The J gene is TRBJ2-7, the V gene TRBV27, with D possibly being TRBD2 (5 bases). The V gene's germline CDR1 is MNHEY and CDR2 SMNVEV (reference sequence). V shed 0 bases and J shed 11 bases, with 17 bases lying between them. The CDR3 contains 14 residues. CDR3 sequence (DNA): TGTGCCAGCAGTTTATCGATTGTGGGTGGACTGGAGTACTTC. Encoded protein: CASSLSIVGGLEYF.

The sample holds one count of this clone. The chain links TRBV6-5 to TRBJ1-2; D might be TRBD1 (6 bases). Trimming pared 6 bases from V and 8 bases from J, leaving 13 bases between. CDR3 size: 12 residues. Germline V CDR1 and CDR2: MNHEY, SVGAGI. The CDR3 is CASSPQGRGYTF. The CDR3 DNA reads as TGTGCCAGCAGCCCACAGGGTCGGGGCTACACCTTC.

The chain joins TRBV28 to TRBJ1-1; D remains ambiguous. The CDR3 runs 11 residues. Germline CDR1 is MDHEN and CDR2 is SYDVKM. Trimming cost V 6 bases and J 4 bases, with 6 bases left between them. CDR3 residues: CASSSGTEAFF. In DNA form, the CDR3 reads TGTGCCAGCAGCTCGGGCACTGAAGCTTTCTTT. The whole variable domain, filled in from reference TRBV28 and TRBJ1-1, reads DVKVTQSSRYLVKRTGEKVFLECVQDMDHENMFWYRQDPGLGLRLIYFSYDVKMKEKGDIPEGYSVSREKKERFSLILESASTNQTSMYLCASSSGTEAFFGQGTRLTVV.

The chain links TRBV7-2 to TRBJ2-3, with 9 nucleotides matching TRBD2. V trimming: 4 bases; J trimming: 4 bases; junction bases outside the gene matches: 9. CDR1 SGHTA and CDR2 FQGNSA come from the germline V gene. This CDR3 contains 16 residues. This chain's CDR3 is CASSSKAGGRSDTQYF. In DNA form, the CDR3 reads TGTGCCAGCAGCTCAAAGGCGGGGGGGCGGTCAGATACGCAGTATTTT. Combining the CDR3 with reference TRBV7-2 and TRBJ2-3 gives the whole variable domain GAGVSQSPSNKVTEKGKDVELRCDPISGHTALYWYRQSLGQGLEFLIYFQGNSAPDKSGLPSDRFSAERTGGSVSTLTIQRTQQEDSAVYLCASSSKAGGRSDTQYFGPGTRLTVL.

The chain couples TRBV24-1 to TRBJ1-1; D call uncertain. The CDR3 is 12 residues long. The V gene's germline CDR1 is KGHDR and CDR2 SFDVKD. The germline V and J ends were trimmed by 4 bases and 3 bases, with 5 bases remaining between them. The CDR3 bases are TGTGCCACCAGTGAACGGGACACTGAAGCTTTCTTT. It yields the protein CATSERDTEAFF.

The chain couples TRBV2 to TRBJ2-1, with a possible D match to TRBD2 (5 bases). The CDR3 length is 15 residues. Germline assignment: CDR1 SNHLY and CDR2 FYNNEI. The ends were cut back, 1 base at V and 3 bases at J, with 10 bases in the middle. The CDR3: CASSEELGGYNEQFF. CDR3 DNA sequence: TGTGCCAGCAGTGAAGAACTAGGAGGCTACAATGAGCAGTTCTTC. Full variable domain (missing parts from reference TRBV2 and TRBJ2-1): EPEVTQTPSHQVTQMGQEVILRCVPISNHLYFYWYRQILGQKVEFLVSFYNNEISEKSEIFDDQFSVERPDGSNFTLKIRSTKLEDSAMYFCASSEELGGYNEQFFGPGTRLTVL.

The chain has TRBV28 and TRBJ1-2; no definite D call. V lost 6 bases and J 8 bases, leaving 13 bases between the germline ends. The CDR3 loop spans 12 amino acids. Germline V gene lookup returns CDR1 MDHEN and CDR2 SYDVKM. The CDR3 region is CASSVAGRGYTF. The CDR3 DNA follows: TGTGCCAGCAGCGTCGCTGGGAGAGGCTACACCTTC.